This T cell receptor (beta chain) is from a study of T-cell reconstitution after alpha-beta-depleted transplantation in children. Broader study findings: After one year, T-cell counts and TCRbeta diversity mostly came from new T cells.

The authors prepared the TCRbeta library with unique molecular identifiers. Using its own MiXCR run on the PCR reads, TCRdb lists one record per CDR3 protein. The table lists around 800,000 distinct CDR3 sequences, roughly 15% of them singletons, with 5% in the top ten. CDR3 size: 17 residues. Germline V gene data show CDR1 as SGDLS and CDR2 as YYNGEE. V trimming: 4 bases; J trimming: 8 bases; junction bases outside the gene matches: 14. As regards this clonotype: Its antigen is undetermined.

The starting material was PBMCs, mostly from graft donor cells, obtained 360 days after TCRalphabeta/CD19-depleted stem cell transplant. The gene calls are TRBV9 and TRBJ2-1, with 11 nucleotides matching TRBD2. The source is a male patient under 18 who had a stem cell transplant for acute lymphoblastic leukemia, so the T cells may come from the graft donor. The CDR3: CASSRILALAGVDEQFF. The CDR3 DNA reads as TGTGCCAGCAGCAGAATCTTGGCACTAGCGGGAGTTGATGAGCAGTTCTTC.